Included here is one TCR beta chain sequence, with context. What it binds is unknown. The data originate from a study of shared clonotypes between healthy human individuals. Assay runs were performed at deep level. Profiling relied on immunoSEQ multiplex PCR, and the TCRdb table lists in-frame clones only, not all of them. The sample has approximately 2,000,000 clones, about 90% seen once. CD4+ cells were split into CD45RA+ naive and CD45RA-negative memory subsets. V trimming: 7 bases; J trimming: 6 bases; junction bases outside the gene matches: 12. The CDR3 runs to 13 residues. Germline V CDR1 and CDR2: SQVTM, ANQGSEA. General study findings and limits: The small donor group covered limited genetic and exposure diversity. Non-shared clonotypes had lower generation probabilities than those shared by all four donors.

The receptor's source is a man between 18 and 29 years old in good health. Some clones in this sample may be carry-over from other donors' samples. The sample consisted of naive CD4+ T cells from PBMCs. The subset: CD45RA+ positively selected. This sequence joins TRBV29-1 and TRBJ2-7; TRBD1 agrees at 7 bases. CDR3 region: CSGRTGRVSEQYF. CDR3 in DNA: TGCAGCGGACGGACAGGCCGGGTCTCCGAGCAGTACTTC.